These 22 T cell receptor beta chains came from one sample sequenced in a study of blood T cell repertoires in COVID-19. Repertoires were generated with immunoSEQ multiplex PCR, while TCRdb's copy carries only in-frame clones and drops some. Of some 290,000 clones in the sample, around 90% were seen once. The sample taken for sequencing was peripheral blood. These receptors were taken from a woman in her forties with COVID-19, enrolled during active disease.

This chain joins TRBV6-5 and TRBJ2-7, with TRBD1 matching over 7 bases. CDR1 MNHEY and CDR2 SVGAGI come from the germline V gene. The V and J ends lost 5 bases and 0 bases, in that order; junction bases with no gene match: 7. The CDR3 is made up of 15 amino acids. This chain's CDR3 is CASSKSTGFSYEQYF. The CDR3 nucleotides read TGTGCCAGCAGTAAGTCGACAGGGTTCTCCTACGAGCAGTACTTC.

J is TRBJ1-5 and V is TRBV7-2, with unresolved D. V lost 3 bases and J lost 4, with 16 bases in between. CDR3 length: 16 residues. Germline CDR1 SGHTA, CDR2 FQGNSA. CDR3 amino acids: CASSFTAAGTNQPQHF. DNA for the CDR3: TGTGCCAGCAGCTTTACGGCAGCAGGAACAAATCAGCCCCAGCATTTT.

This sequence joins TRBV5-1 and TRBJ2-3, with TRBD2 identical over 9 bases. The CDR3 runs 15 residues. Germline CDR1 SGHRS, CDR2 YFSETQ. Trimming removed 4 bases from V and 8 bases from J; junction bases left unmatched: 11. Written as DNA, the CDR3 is TGCGCCAGCAGCGGGGAGTTGGCGGGAGGGAGTACGCAGTATTTT. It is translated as CASSGELAGGSTQYF.

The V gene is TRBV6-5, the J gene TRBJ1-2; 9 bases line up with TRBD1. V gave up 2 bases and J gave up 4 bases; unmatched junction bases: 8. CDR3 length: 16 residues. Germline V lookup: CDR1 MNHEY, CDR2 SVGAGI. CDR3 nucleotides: TGTGCCAGCAGTTACGCCGGGACAGGGCTAACCTATGGCTACACCTTC. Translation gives CASSYAGTGLTYGYTF.

DNA of the CDR3: TGTGCCAGCAGCTCGGACAGGGTCTCCTACGAGCAGTACTTC. It translates to CASSSDRVSYEQYF. This chain joins TRBV11-2 and TRBJ2-7; TRBD1 matches 8 bases. The junction had 2 bases not matched to a gene; V was cut back by 4 bases and J by 0 bases. The CDR3 covers 14 residues. Germline-derived CDR1 and CDR2 are SGHAT and FQNNGV.

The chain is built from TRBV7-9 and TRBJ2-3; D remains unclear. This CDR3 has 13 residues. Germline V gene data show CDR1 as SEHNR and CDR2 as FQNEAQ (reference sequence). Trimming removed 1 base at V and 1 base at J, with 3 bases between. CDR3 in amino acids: CASSLVGTDTQYF. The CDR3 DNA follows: TGTGCCAGCAGCTTAGTCGGCACAGATACGCAGTATTTT.

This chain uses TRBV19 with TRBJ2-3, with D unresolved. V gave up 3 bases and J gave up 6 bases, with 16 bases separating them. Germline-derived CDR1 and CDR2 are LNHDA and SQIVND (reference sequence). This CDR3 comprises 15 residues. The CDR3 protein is CASSIPLSAGDTQYF. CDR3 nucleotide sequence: TGTGCCAGTAGTATCCCTTTGAGCGCTGGGGATACGCAGTATTTT.

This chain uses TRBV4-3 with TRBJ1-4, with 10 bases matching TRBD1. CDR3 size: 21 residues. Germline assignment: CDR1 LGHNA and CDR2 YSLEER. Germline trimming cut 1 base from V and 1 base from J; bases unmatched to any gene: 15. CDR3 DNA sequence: TGCGCCAGCAGCCAAGTACGGGTCGGGACAGGGGACGGTGTAACTAATGAAAAACTGTTTTTT. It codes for CASSQVRVGTGDGVTNEKLFF.

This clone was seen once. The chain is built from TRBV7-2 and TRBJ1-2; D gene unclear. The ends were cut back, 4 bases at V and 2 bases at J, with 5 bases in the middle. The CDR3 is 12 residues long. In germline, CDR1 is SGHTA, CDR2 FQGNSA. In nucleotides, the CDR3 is TGTGCCAGCAGCTACCAGAACTATGGCTACACCTTC. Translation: CASSYQNYGYTF.

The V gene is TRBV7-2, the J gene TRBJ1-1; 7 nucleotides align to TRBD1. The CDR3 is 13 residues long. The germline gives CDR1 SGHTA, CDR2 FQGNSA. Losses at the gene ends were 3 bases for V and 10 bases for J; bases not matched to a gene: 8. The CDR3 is CASSLADRVGAFF. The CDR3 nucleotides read TGTGCCAGCAGCTTGGCTGACAGGGTGGGAGCTTTCTTT. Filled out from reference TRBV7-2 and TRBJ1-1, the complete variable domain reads GAGVSQSPSNKVTEKGKDVELRCDPISGHTALYWYRQSLGQGLEFLIYFQGNSAPDKSGLPSDRFSAERTGGSVSTLTIQRTQQEDSAVYLCASSLADRVGAFFGQGTRLTVV.

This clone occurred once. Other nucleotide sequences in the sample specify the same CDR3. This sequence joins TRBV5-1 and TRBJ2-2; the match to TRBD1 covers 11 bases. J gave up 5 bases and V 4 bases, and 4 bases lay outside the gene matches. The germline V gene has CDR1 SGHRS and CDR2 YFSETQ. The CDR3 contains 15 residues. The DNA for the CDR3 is TGCGCCAGCAGCCGGGGACAGGGGGGAACCGGGGAGCTGTTTTTT. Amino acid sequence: CASSRGQGGTGELFF. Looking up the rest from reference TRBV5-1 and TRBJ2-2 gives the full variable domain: KAGVTQTPRYLIKTRGQQVTLSCSPISGHRSVSWYQQTPGQGLQFLFEYFSETQRNKGNFPGRFSGRQFSNSRSEMNVSTLELGDSALYLCASSRGQGGTGELFFGEGSRLTVL.

The CDR3 DNA reads TGTGCCAGCAGCTTAGGGGGGAAAACGAACACTGAAGCTTTCTTT. As protein: CASSLGGKTNTEAFF. This chain joins TRBV7-3 and TRBJ1-1; D is possibly TRBD1 (5 bases). The CDR3 has 15 amino acids. Germline V gives CDR1 SGHTA, CDR2 FQGTGA. V lost 2 bases and J 1 base, leaving 11 bases between the germline ends.

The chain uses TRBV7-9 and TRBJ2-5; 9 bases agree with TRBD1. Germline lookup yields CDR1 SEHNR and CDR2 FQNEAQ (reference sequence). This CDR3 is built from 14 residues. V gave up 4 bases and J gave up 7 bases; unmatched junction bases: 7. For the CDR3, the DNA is TGTGCCAGCAGCTGGAGGGACAGGGTAGGGACCCAGTACTTC. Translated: CASSWRDRVGTQYF.

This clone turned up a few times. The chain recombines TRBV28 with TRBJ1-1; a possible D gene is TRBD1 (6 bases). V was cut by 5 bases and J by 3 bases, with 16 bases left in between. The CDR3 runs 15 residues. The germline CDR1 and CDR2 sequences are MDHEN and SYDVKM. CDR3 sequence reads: CASSPRGGGDTEAFF. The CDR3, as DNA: TGTGCCAGCAGTCCCCGAGGGGGGGGAGACACTGAAGCTTTCTTT.

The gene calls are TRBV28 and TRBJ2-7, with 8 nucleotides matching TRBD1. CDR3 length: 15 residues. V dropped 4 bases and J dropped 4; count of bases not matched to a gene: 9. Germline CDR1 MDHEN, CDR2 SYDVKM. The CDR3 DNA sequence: TGTGCCAGCAGTTCCTATGGGACAGGTTCGTACGAGCAGTACTTC. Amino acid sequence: CASSSYGTGSYEQYF.

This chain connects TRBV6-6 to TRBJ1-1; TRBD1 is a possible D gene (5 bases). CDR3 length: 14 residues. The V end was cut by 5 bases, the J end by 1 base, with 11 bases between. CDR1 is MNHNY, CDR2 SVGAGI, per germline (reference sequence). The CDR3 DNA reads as TGTGCCAGCAGTCCTCCTACAGGGAACACTGAAGCTTTCTTT. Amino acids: CASSPPTGNTEAFF.

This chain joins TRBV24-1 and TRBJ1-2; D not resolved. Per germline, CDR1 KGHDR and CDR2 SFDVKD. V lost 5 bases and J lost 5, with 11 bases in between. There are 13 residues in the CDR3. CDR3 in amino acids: CATSAGSEYGYTF. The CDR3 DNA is TGTGCCACCAGTGCAGGCTCCGAGTATGGCTACACCTTC.

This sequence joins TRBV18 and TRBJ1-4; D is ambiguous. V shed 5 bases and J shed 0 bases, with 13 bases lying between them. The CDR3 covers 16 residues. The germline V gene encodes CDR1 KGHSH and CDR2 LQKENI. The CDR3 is CASSSEQIPTNEKLFF. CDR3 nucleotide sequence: TGTGCCAGCTCATCTGAACAGATCCCAACTAATGAAAAACTGTTTTTT.

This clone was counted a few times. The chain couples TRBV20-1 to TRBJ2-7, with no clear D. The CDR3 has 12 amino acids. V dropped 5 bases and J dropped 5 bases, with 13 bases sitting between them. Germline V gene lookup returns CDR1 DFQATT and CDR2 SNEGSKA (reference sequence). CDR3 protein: CSAGANGDEQYF. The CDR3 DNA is TGCAGTGCTGGTGCAAACGGAGACGAGCAGTACTTC.

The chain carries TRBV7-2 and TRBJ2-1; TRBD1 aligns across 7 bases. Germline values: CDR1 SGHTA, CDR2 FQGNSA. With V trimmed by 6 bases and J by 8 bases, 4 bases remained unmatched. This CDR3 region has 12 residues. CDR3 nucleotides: TGTGCCAGCAGGCCCGACAGGGATGAGCAGTTCTTC. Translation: CASRPDRDEQFF.

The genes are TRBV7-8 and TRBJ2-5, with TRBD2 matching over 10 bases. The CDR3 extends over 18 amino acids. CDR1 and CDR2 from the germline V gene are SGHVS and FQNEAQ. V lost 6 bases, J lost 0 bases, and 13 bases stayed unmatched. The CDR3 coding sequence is TGTGCCAGCAGTTTGCGGGGTAGCGGGGGGTCGTACCAAGAGACCCAGTACTTC. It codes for CASSLRGSGGSYQETQYF.

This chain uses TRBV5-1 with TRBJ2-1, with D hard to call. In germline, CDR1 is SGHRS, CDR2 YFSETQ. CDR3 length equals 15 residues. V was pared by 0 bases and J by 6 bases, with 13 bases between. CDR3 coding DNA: TGCGCCAGCAGCTTGGTACAGATACGGTTCAATGAGCAGTTCTTC. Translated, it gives CASSLVQIRFNEQFF.